This T cell receptor beta chain was profiled in a study of CXCR3-negative and CXCR3-positive naive CD8 T cells. Its frequency marks this clonotype as medium-sized. Its antigen is undetermined. This CDR3 is 13 amino acids long. Broader study findings: Memory, not naive, CXCR3-negative and CXCR3-positive cells differed in TRBV-TRBJ usage. More hydrophobic TRB CDR3s were found in CXCR3-positive naive cells than in CXCR3-negative naive cells.

Via 5' RACE with UMI labels, TRB cDNA libraries were prepared. TCRdb re-called the 5' RACE reads and gives one entry per CDR3 protein, without DNA. The sample has under 7,000 distinct CDR3 sequences, and its top ten clones hold roughly 1.3%. The sample consisted of naive CXCR3+ CD8+ T cells from blood. Subset meaning: CD45RO-CCR7+CD27+CD95- naive CD8+ T cells expressing CXCR3 (TNR3+). This chain joins TRBV23-1 and TRBJ2-2; the TCRdb D gene call, TRBD1, has no DNA to confirm it. TRBV23-1 is flagged as an ORF with uncertain function. The TCR sequence derives from a human donor in good health. Some clones in this sample may be carry-over from other donors' samples. CDR3 sequence reads: CASRGGNTGELFF.